The 10 T cell receptor beta chains reported below all come from one sample, sequenced in a study of technical replicates of blood from a handful of donors (dated by TCRdb to the late 2010s). The method was the immunoSEQ multiplex PCR assay. TCRdb obtained this table from immuneACCESS and retained in-frame rearrangements with V and J assigned. These tables miss some clones; where compared with another copy, unresolved V genes account for less than half of the shortfall, and the remainder is unexplained. The sample records approximately 88,000 clones, around 96% of which are singletons. The top ten constitute around 0.31% of the sample. Sequenced: T cells isolated from PBMCs. All receptors come from a human donor in good health.

This clone was counted a single time. This chain links TRBV11-2 with TRBJ2-1; no definite D call. The CDR3 spans 16 residues. Between the trimmed V and J ends, which lost 3 bases and 0 bases, there was a span of 12 bases. CDR1 and CDR2 (germline): SGHAT, FQNNGV. Here the CDR3 reads CASSFSAGSSYNEQFF. As DNA, the CDR3 is TGTGCCAGCAGCTTTTCAGCAGGAAGCTCCTACAATGAGCAGTTCTTC. The full variable domain, its missing parts supplied by reference TRBV11-2 and TRBJ2-1, is EAGVAQSPRYKIIEKRQSVAFWCNPISGHATLYWYQQILGQGPKLLIQFQNNGVVDDSQLPKDRFSAERLKGVDSTLKIQPAKLEDSAVYLCASSFSAGSSYNEQFFGPGTRLTVL.

The genes are TRBV5-1 and TRBJ2-3, with 7 nucleotides matching TRBD2. V lost 1 base to trimming and J lost 6 bases; unmatched junction nucleotides: 11. This CDR3 region has 16 residues. Germline lookup yields CDR1 SGHRS and CDR2 YFSETQ. CDR3 DNA: TGCGCCAGCAGCTTGAGGCTAGCGGTGTCGGTGGATACGCAGTATTTT. Translated, it gives CASSLRLAVSVDTQYF.

The rearrangement joins TRBV9 to TRBJ2-3, with no clear D. In germline, CDR1 is SGDLS, CDR2 YYNGEE. This CDR3 has 15 amino acids. The ends were cut back, 0 bases at V and 2 bases at J, with 10 bases in the middle. CDR3 sequence: CASSVVGGNTDTQYF. CDR3 nucleotide sequence: TGTGCCAGCAGCGTAGTTGGCGGAAACACAGATACGCAGTATTTT.

V is TRBV10-3 and J is TRBJ2-6, with TRBD1 matching 9 bases. V shed 6 bases, J shed 2 bases, and the junction held 2 bases outside the gene matches. CDR3 length: 15 amino acids. Germline CDR1 and CDR2: ENHRY and SYGVKD. The CDR3 spells CAIRRQGAGANVLTF. CDR3 nucleotides: TGTGCCATCAGGAGACAGGGGGCTGGGGCCAACGTCCTGACTTTC.

The CDR3 reads CASSGMGTAEQYF. CDR3 sequence (DNA): TGTGCCAGCAGTGGGATGGGTACAGCCGAGCAGTACTTC. This chain joins TRBV2 and TRBJ2-7, with D unresolved. CDR3 length: 13 residues. From germline, CDR1 is SNHLY and CDR2 FYNNEI. V lost 4 bases, J lost 6 bases, and 13 bases lay in between.

The gene calls are TRBV10-2 and TRBJ2-1, with TRBD2 matching over 10 bases. Trimming removed 7 bases from V and 8 bases from J; junction bases left unmatched: 11. The CDR3 runs 15 residues. Germline CDR1 is WSHSY and CDR2 is SAAADI. The CDR3 DNA follows: TGCGCCAGCACCCTACCGGGACTAGCGTTTCATGAGCAGTTCTTC. Its translation: CASTLPGLAFHEQFF.

This chain links TRBV7-9 with TRBJ2-5, with D possibly being TRBD2 (5 bases). Trimming took off 1 base at V and 2 bases at J, with 17 bases between the two ends. Germline CDR1 reads SEHNR; CDR2 reads FQNEAQ (reference sequence). The length of the CDR3 is 17 residues. The chain's CDR3 is CASSLDAVEGFQETQYF. CDR3 coding DNA: TGTGCCAGCAGCTTAGACGCAGTCGAGGGCTTTCAAGAGACCCAGTACTTC.

The chain carries TRBV2 and TRBJ2-4, with TRBD2 identical over 7 bases. The CDR3 has 13 amino acids. Trimming took 6 bases from V and 4 from J; bases not matched to a gene: 3. Germline V CDR1 and CDR2: SNHLY, FYNNEI. CDR3 DNA sequence: TGTGCCAGCAGGGTTAGCGGGAAAAACATTCAGTACTTC. Its translation is CASRVSGKNIQYF.

V and J are TRBV18 and TRBJ2-7, with 7 bases matching TRBD2. The V gene end was trimmed by 6 bases and the J gene end by 4 bases; junction bases not matched to a gene: 12. This CDR3 is built from 15 residues. CDR1 is KGHSH, CDR2 LQKENI, per germline. The CDR3 here is CASSLLAFAWYEQYF. In DNA form, the CDR3 reads TGTGCCAGCTCCCTACTAGCGTTTGCGTGGTACGAGCAGTACTTC.

This chain uses TRBV6-4 with TRBJ2-3; 9 bases are shared with TRBD1. Losses at the gene ends were 7 bases for V and 4 bases for J; bases not matched to a gene: 18. The CDR3 extends over 18 amino acids. Germline assignment: CDR1 MRHNA and CDR2 SNTAGT. In nucleotides, the CDR3 is TGTGCCAGCATAGTCCGGACAGGGGCCTTCGTAACTTCAGATACGCAGTATTTT. Translation: CASIVRTGAFVTSDTQYF.